Sequencing of this T cell receptor beta chain was carried out in a study of blood T cell repertoires in COVID-19. Study information: The analysed material was cDNA or gDNA that came from T cells, B-cell-depleted T cells, or PBMCs.

The CDR3 has 13 residues. V shed 7 bases and J shed 4 bases, with 11 bases lying between them. Germline lookup yields CDR1 LNHDA and CDR2 SQIVND (reference sequence). As processed by the authors: Using reference gene primer amplification, nucleated cell counts were estimated. This table comes from immunoSEQ multiplex PCR, and its TCRdb copy is limited to in-frame clones, with some not included. The V and J calls and clone size were taken over from that table, and D and trimming were inferred from the DNA. The sample holds over 60,000 clones, roughly nine tenths seen once. Input material: peripheral blood. The clonotype originates from a man older than 75 with acute or convalescent COVID-19. The V and J genes are TRBV19 and TRBJ2-1, with a tentative D call TRBD2 (5 bases). DNA of the CDR3: TGTGCCAGTACCTCGGACTCGTACAATGAGCAGTTCTTC. It codes for CASTSDSYNEQFF. The full variable domain, in which reference TRBV19 and TRBJ2-1 provide the parts outside the CDR3, is DGGITQSPKYLFRKEGQNVTLSCEQNLNHDAMYWYRQDPGQGLRLIYYSQIVNDFQKGDIAEGYSVSREKKESFPLTVTSAQKNPTAFYLCASTSDSYNEQFFGPGTRLTVL.